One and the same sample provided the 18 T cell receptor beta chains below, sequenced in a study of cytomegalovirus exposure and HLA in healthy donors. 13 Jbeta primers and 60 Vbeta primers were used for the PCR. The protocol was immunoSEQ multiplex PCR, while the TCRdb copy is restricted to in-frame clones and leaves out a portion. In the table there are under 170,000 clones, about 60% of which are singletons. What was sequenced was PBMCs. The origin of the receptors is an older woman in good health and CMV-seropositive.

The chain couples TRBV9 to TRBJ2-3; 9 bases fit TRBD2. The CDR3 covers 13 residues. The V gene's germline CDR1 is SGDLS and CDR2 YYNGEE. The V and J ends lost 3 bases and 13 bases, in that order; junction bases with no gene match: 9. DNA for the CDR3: TGTGCCAGCAGCGGTAGCGGGAGCTATCGCGAGTATTTT. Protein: CASSGSGSYREYF.

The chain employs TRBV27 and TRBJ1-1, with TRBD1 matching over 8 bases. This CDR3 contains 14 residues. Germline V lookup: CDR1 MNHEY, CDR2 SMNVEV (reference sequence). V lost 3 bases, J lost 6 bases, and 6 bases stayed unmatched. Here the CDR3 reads CASSLSGTGSEAFF. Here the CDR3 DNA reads TGTGCCAGCAGTTTGTCCGGGACAGGATCTGAAGCTTTCTTT.

CDR3 in amino acids: CASSQEHGSNYGYTF. CDR3 nucleotides: TGCGCCAGCAGCCAAGAACACGGGTCTAACTATGGCTACACCTTC. The chain is built from TRBV4-3 and TRBJ1-2; no reliable D call. CDR3 length: 15 residues. V lost 0 bases to trimming and J lost 0 bases, with 8 bases between them. The germline gives CDR1 LGHNA, CDR2 YSLEER.

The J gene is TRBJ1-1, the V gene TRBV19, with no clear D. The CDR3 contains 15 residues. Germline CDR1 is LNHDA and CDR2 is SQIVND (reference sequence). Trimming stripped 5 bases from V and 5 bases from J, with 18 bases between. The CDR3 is CASSSWATHKTEAFF. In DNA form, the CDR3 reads TGTGCCAGTAGTTCGTGGGCCACACACAAGACTGAAGCTTTCTTT.

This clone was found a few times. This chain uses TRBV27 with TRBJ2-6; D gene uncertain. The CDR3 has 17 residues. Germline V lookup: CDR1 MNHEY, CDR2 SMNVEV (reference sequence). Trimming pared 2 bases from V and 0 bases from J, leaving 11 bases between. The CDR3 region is CASSLRLTSSGANVLTF. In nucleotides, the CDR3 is TGTGCCAGCAGTTTAAGACTTACCTCCTCTGGGGCCAACGTCCTGACTTTC.

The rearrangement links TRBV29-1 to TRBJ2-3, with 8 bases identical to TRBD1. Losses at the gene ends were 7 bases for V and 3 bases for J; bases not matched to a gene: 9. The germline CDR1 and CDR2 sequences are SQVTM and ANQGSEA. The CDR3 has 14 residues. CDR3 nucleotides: TGCAGCGCCGGTGGGACAGGCGGGACAGATACGCAGTATTTT. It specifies CSAGGTGGTDTQYF.

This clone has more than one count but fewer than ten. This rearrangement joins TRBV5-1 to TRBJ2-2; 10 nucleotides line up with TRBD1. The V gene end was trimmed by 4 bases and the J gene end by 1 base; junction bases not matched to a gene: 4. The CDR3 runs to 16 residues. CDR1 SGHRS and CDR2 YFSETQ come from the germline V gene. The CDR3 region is CASSPDRGQNTGELFF. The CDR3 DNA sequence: TGCGCCAGCAGCCCAGACAGGGGGCAGAACACCGGGGAGCTGTTTTTT.

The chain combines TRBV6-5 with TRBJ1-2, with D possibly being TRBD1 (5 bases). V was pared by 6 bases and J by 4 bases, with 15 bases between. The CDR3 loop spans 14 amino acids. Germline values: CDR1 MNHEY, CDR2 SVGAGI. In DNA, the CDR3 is TGTGCCAGCAGCCCAGGGTGGACCTCCTATGGCTACACCTTC. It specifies CASSPGWTSYGYTF.

This chain's CDR3 is CASTNSGGLPYEQYF. CDR3 nucleotide sequence: TGTGCCAGCACCAATAGCGGGGGCCTTCCCTACGAGCAGTACTTC. The J gene is TRBJ2-7, the V gene TRBV28, with 9 bases that match TRBD2. Germline V lookup: CDR1 MDHEN, CDR2 SYDVKM. V lost 7 bases to trimming and J lost 2 bases; unmatched junction nucleotides: 9. The CDR3 has 15 residues.

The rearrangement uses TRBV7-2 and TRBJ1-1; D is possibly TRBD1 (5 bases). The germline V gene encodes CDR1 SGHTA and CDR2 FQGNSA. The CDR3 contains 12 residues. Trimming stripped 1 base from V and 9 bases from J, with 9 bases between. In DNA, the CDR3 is TGTGCCAGCAGCTTAGAGGCAGGGCAAGCTTTCTTT. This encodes CASSLEAGQAFF.

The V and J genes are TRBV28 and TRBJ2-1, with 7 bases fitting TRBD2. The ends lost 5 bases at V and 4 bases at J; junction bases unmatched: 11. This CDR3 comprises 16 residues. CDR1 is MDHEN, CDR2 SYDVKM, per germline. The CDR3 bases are TGTGCCAGCAGTGAGACATGGAGCGGGGATTACAATGAGCAGTTCTTC. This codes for CASSETWSGDYNEQFF.

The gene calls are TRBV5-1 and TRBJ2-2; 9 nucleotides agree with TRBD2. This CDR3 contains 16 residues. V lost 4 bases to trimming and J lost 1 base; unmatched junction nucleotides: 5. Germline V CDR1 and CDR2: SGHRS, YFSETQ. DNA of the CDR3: TGCGCCAGCAGCCCGGGGACTAGCTTGAACACCGGGGAGCTGTTTTTT. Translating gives CASSPGTSLNTGELFF.

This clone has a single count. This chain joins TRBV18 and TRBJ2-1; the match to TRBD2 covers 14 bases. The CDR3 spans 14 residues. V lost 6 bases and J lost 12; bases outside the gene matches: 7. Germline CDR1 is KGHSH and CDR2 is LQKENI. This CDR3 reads CASSLGLAGERQFF. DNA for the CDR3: TGTGCCAGCTCCCTGGGACTAGCGGGAGAAAGGCAGTTCTTC.

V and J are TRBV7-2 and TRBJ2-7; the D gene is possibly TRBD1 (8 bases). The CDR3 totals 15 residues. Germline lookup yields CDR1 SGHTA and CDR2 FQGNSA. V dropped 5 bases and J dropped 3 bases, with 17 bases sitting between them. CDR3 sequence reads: CASSRTGGAGYEQYF. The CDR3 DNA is TGTGCCAGCAGCCGAACAGGGGGGGCGGGCTACGAGCAGTACTTC.

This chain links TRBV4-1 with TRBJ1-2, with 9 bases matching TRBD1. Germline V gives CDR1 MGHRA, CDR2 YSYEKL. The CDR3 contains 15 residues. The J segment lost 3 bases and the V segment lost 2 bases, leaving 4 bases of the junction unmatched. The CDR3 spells CASSQTQGADYGYTF. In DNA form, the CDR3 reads TGCGCCAGCAGCCAAACACAGGGGGCAGACTATGGCTACACCTTC.

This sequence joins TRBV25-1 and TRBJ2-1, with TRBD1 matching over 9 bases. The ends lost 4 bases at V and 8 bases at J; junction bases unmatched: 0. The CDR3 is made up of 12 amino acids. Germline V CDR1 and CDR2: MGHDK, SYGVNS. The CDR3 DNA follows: TGTGCCAGCAGTGGGACAGGGGATGAGCAGTTCTTC. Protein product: CASSGTGDEQFF.

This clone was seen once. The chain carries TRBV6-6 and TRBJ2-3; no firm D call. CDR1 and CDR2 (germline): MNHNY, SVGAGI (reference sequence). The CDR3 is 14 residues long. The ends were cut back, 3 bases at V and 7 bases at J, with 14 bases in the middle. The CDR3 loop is CASSYGPGGNTQYF. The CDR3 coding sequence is TGTGCCAGCAGTTATGGGCCCGGTGGAAATACGCAGTATTTT.

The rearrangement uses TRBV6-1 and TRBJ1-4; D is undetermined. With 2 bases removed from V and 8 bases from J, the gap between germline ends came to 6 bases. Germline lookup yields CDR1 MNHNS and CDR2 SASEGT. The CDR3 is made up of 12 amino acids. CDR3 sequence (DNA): TGTGCCAGCAGTGAACTACGGGAAAAACTGTTTTTT. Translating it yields CASSELREKLFF.